One T cell receptor beta chain is described in this entry. Its antigen is as yet unknown. As for treatment: 15 to 20 received Ad26.COV2.S at low or high dose, single or two shots; about 5 received placebo; per-sample allocation not given. The samples date from day 63 after the first vaccine or placebo injection. Adults aged 18-55 years in Boston included the donor. The data originate from a study of Ad26.COV2.S vaccination and SARS-CoV-2 variants. Study overall: The Ad26.COV2.S arm of the COV1001 trial was where the donor was placed. Dosing was one shot or two shots 56 days apart. Study-wide results and caveats: Spike-specific TCR breadth was greater in vaccine than placebo recipients.

Method: immunoSEQ multiplex PCR; TCRdb's copy keeps in-frame clones and lacks some. The top ten hold 1.5% to 2% of the sample, which has 440,000 or so clones, around 92% seen once. This CDR3 spans 14 amino acids. Per the germline V gene, CDR1 is SQVTM and CDR2 is ANQGSEA. V gene TRBV29-1 combines with J gene TRBJ2-1; 10 positions agree with TRBD2. Sequencing used peripheral blood, obtained in a trial of Ad26.COV2.S vaccine versus placebo. This receptor was obtained from a person aged 18-65 years who received the Ad26.COV2.S COVID-19 vaccine or a placebo. The CDR3 loop is CRVLAGRSYNEQFF. DNA for the CDR3: TGCAGAGTACTAGCGGGAAGGTCCTACAATGAGCAGTTCTTC.